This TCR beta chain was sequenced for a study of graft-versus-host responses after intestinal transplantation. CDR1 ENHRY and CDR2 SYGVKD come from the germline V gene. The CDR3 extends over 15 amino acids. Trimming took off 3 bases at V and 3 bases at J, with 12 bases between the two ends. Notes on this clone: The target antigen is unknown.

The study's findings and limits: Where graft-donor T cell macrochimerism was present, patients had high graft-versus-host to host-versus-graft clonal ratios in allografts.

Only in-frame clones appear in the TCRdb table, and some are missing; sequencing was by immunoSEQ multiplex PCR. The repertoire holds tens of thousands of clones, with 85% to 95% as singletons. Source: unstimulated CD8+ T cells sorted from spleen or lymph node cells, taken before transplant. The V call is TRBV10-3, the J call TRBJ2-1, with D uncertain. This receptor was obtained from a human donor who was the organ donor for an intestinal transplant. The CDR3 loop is CAISDGAILYNEQFF. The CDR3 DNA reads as TGTGCCATCAGTGACGGAGCGATTCTCTACAATGAGCAGTTCTTC.